This T cell receptor beta chain was retrieved from a study of beta chain features in type 1 diabetes. Germline-derived CDR1 and CDR2 are MNHEY and SVGAGI. The CDR3 is 14 amino acids. Trimming pared 5 bases from V and 0 bases from J, leaving 8 bases between. Sequencing targeted expressed TCRB transcripts, as all isolated RNA had been reverse transcribed. Data came from immunoSEQ multiplex PCR; TCRdb stores just in-frame clones and leaves some out. This table has fewer than 900,000 clones, around a sixth appearing once. General study results and limits: Shorter templates might be favored by PCR, equally in patients and controls.

For this clone: The target antigen is unknown.

The TCR comes from a woman aged 18-35 years in good health. The chain uses TRBV6-5 and TRBJ1-3, with D hard to call. The sample comprised naive CD4+ T cells from blood. CDR3 coding DNA: TGTGCCAGCAGTCGACACCTCTCTGGAAACACCATATATTTT. The encoded protein is CASSRHLSGNTIYF.